This TCR beta chain stems from a study of T cells in localized non-small cell lung cancer. Sequencing was performed with immunoSEQ multiplex PCR; in TCRdb, only in-frame clones are kept and a portion is missing. The profile shows 70,000 to 90,000 clones, about 84% of them singletons. The sample consisted of peripheral blood, taken before any cancer treatment. This clonotype was sampled from a female donor over 55 with stage I lung adenocarcinoma.

CDR3: CASSESGVGETQYF. The CDR3 DNA is TGTGCCAGCAGTGAATCGGGGGTAGGAGAGACCCAGTACTTC. The chain joins TRBV2 to TRBJ2-5; weak D call: TRBD2 (6 bases). Per the germline V gene, CDR1 is SNHLY and CDR2 is FYNNEI. This CDR3 spans 14 amino acids. Trimming stripped 2 bases from V and 4 bases from J, with 11 bases between.